The 9 T cell receptor beta chains given below trace back to one sample, sequenced in a study of type 1 regulatory T cells (dated by TCRdb to about 2021). General study outcomes and caveats: Tr1 cells showed a more restricted TCR repertoire than non-Tr1 cells, which the study interpreted as alloantigen-induced clonal expansion.

These reads were obtained on an Illumina MiSeq. TCRdb trimmed public reads at Q25 via fastp, called clones via MiXCR and kept in-frame beta chains. Rows with a matching CDR3 protein are joined into one entry that keeps the most common DNA and genes. Present in this sample are under 75,000 distinct CDR3 sequences, about 20% of which were seen just once. Roughly 8.3% of the sample is in the top ten clones. These receptors' targets are unknown. The source material was cultured type 1 regulatory T (Tr1) cells, either the whole culture or a sorted fraction (not recorded which). Taken with the paper, the label for cell subset or site translates to: type 1 regulatory T cells sorted from the T-allo10 product. These receptors originate from a human donor in good health.

Details on this clonotype: A much bigger clone sits one base away, suggesting this may be a read error. The CDR3 does not end in the conserved phenylalanine or tryptophan, so this is likely a read error. The chain links TRBV6-1 to TRBJ2-1, with 7 bases identical to TRBD2. V lost 3 bases, J lost 4 bases, and 6 bases stayed unmatched. The CDR3 sequence is 15 residues long. Germline V gene sequence: CDR1 MNHNS, CDR2 SASEGT. This CDR3 is CASSDHSGQYNEQFL. The CDR3 DNA reads as TGTGCCAGCAGTGATCATAGCGGGCAGTACAATGAGCAGTTCCTC.

The rearrangement links TRBV29-1 to TRBJ2-7; the D is unclear. Trimming left V 3 bases short and J 5 bases short, with 11 bases between. Germline V gives CDR1 SQVTM, CDR2 ANQGSEA. The CDR3 spans 12 residues. CDR3 sequence reads: CSVEQGRNEQYF. The CDR3 nucleotides read TGCAGCGTTGAGCAAGGGCGGAACGAGCAGTACTTC.

CDR3 sequence (DNA): TGCAGTGCTAAAAGCTCCGGGACTAGCTTCTACAATGAGCAGTTCTTC. Translating gives CSAKSSGTSFYNEQFF. V and J are TRBV20-1 and TRBJ2-1; 9 bases line up with TRBD2. CDR1 DFQATT and CDR2 SNEGSKA come from the germline V gene (reference sequence). This CDR3 is built from 16 residues. After removal of 4 bases from V and 3 bases from J, the junction contained 10 bases not matched to a gene.

In its sample, this clonotype was seen many times. The chain carries TRBV5-1 and TRBJ2-2; D not certain. Trimming pared 4 bases from V and 4 bases from J, leaving 8 bases between. CDR1 SGHRS and CDR2 YFSETQ come from the germline V gene. The CDR3 covers 13 residues. As DNA, the CDR3 is TGCGCCAGCAGCCCCCTAGTCACCGGGGAGCTGTTTTTT. This codes for CASSPLVTGELFF.

Only a few counts were recorded for this clonotype. The rearrangement joins TRBV5-1 to TRBJ2-3; 8 nucleotides align to TRBD2. There are 16 residues in the CDR3. Germline V gene sequence: CDR1 SGHRS, CDR2 YFSETQ. Trimming at V came to 3 bases and at J to 0 bases, leaving 6 bases not matched to a gene. As DNA, the CDR3 is TGCGCCAGCAGCTCCGGACTAGCCCCCAGCACAGATACGCAGTATTTT. Translation: CASSSGLAPSTDTQYF. The variable domain in full, completed from reference TRBV5-1 and TRBJ2-3, reads KAGVTQTPRYLIKTRGQQVTLSCSPISGHRSVSWYQQTPGQGLQFLFEYFSETQRNKGNFPGRFSGRQFSNSRSEMNVSTLELGDSALYLCASSSGLAPSTDTQYFGPGTRLTVL.

In its sample, this clonotype was seen a few times. The rearrangement uses TRBV20-1 and TRBJ2-7, with TRBD1 matching over 10 bases. The junction had 15 bases not matched to a gene; V was cut back by 4 bases and J by 3 bases. The CDR3 sequence is 17 residues long. Germline lookup yields CDR1 DFQATT and CDR2 SNEGSKA (reference sequence). The CDR3 loop reads CSATRQGALTLNYEQYF. The CDR3 DNA follows: TGCAGTGCTACCCGACAGGGGGCGTTAACCCTGAACTACGAGCAGTACTTC.

This clonotype occurred a few times. The CDR3 DNA is TGCGCCAGCAGAGACGGGAAGGGGGCCAAAAACATTCAGTACTTC. It is translated as CASRDGKGAKNIQYF. V gene TRBV5-1 combines with J gene TRBJ2-4, with D perhaps TRBD1 or TRBD2 (5 bases each). The CDR3 length is 15 residues. Trimming pared 5 bases from V and 1 base from J, leaving 13 bases between. Germline V lookup: CDR1 SGHRS, CDR2 YFSETQ.

This clonotype was seen only a few times. V is TRBV5-6 and J is TRBJ1-2; D gene ambiguous. V gave up 6 bases and J gave up 5 bases, with 17 bases separating them. Germline V gene lookup returns CDR1 SGHDT and CDR2 YYEEEE. The CDR3 contains 14 residues. CDR3 residues: CASTPVGQNYGYTF. The CDR3 DNA reads as TGTGCCAGCACCCCCGTCGGGCAGAATTATGGCTACACCTTC.

This clonotype was seen a handful of times. The chain links TRBV4-2 to TRBJ1-6; the D is unclear. Trimming cost V 1 base and J 0 bases, with 7 bases left between them. The CDR3 sequence is 16 residues long. Germline CDR1 is LGHNA and CDR2 is YNFKEQ. The CDR3 loop reads CASSQGADSYNSPLHF. The CDR3 DNA reads as TGTGCCAGCAGCCAAGGAGCAGACTCCTATAATTCACCCCTCCACTTT.